Below, 29 T cell receptor beta chains from the same sample are listed, as sequenced in a study of blood T cell repertoires in COVID-19. Generated by immunoSEQ multiplex PCR, the TCRdb table keeps only in-frame clones and is missing some. The sample holds about 170,000 clones, roughly 85% seen once. The specimen was peripheral blood. The receptors here all came from an elderly woman with acute or convalescent COVID-19.

Note on this clone: One end of the junction is discordant with germline, which a read error may explain. This sequence joins TRBV6-5 and TRBJ1-2, with 7 bases identical to TRBD1. This CDR3 region has 13 residues. The germline V gene encodes CDR1 MNHEY and CDR2 SVGAGI. The DNA for the CDR3 is TGTGCCAGCAGTAGCGCAGGGATGACAGGGCGTTTCTTC. Its protein is CASSSAGMTGRFF.

The chain employs TRBV9 and TRBJ2-7; 7 bases fit TRBD1. Trimming removed 3 bases from V and 3 bases from J; junction bases left unmatched: 9. Germline lookup yields CDR1 SGDLS and CDR2 YYNGEE. This CDR3 spans 15 amino acids. CDR3 sequence: CASSARTGSFYEQYF. The CDR3 DNA reads as TGTGCCAGCAGCGCGCGGACAGGATCCTTCTACGAGCAGTACTTC.

This rearrangement joins TRBV30 to TRBJ1-5; D not resolved. There are 14 residues in the CDR3. The germline V and J ends were trimmed by 3 bases and 5 bases, with 14 bases remaining between them. CDR1 is GTSNPN, CDR2 SVGIG, per germline (reference sequence). The CDR3 DNA reads as TGTGCCTGGAGGGGCCCCGGGAGGGATCAGCCCCAGCATTTT. Its translation: CAWRGPGRDQPQHF.

V usage is TRBV6-2 or TRBV6-3 and J usage is TRBJ1-5, with a tentative D call TRBD1 (6 bases). Germline V gene sequence: CDR1 MNHEY, CDR2 SVGEGT. This CDR3 has 15 residues. The ends were cut back, 5 bases at V and 6 bases at J, with 17 bases in the middle. The CDR3 spells CASSPRGAGFQPQHF. The CDR3 DNA is TGTGCCAGCAGTCCCCGGGGGGCAGGGTTTCAGCCCCAGCATTTT.

The chain uses TRBV28 and TRBJ1-1; no clear D. Germline V lookup: CDR1 MDHEN, CDR2 SYDVKM. This CDR3 has 12 residues. Trimming removed 5 bases at V and 11 bases at J, with 15 bases between. CDR3 loop: CASSQVITGAFF. The CDR3 bases are TGTGCCAGCAGTCAGGTCATTACTGGGGCTTTCTTT. The full variable domain, its missing parts supplied by reference TRBV28 and TRBJ1-1, is DVKVTQSSRYLVKRTGEKVFLECVQDMDHENMFWYRQDPGLGLRLIYFSYDVKMKEKGDIPEGYSVSREKKERFSLILESASTNQTSMYLCASSQVITGAFFGQGTRLTVV.

The CDR3 coding sequence is TGTGCCAGCAGCCTGGACCGGGAAGAAAAACTGTTTTTT. Its protein product is CASSLDREEKLFF. The chain has TRBV5-4 and TRBJ1-4; D remains ambiguous. The CDR3 consists of 13 residues. The V end lost 4 bases, the J end lost 8 bases, and 12 bases lay between the germline ends. Germline assignment: CDR1 SGHNT and CDR2 YYREEE (reference sequence).

This chain joins TRBV10-3 and TRBJ2-7; 9 bases line up with TRBD1. This CDR3 spans 15 amino acids. CDR1 and CDR2 (germline): ENHRY, SYGVKD. V lost 0 bases to trimming and J lost 3 bases; unmatched junction nucleotides: 3. CDR3 bases: TGTGCCATCAGTGAGTCCCGACAGGGGGACTACGAGCAGTACTTC. Encoded protein: CAISESRQGDYEQYF.

J is TRBJ2-3 and V is TRBV11-2; 8 nucleotides line up with TRBD2. The CDR3 is made up of 14 amino acids. J lost 2 bases, V lost 5 bases, and 3 bases had no gene match. Germline values: CDR1 SGHAT, CDR2 FQNNGV. CDR3 in DNA: TGTGCCAGCAGCGTAGCGGGGTTCACAGATACGCAGTATTTT. Protein sequence: CASSVAGFTDTQYF.

The V gene is TRBV11-2, the J gene TRBJ2-6; tentative D call: TRBD2 (5 bases). CDR1 and CDR2 from the germline V gene are SGHAT and FQNNGV. Between the trimmed V and J ends, which lost 5 bases and 13 bases, there was a span of 18 bases. CDR3 length equals 14 residues. CDR3 nucleotides: TGTGCCAGCAGCCAACCGGAGGCCGCCGGGGTCCTGACTTTC. The encoded protein is CASSQPEAAGVLTF. Full variable domain (remainder filled in from reference TRBV11-2 and TRBJ2-6): EAGVAQSPRYKIIEKRQSVAFWCNPISGHATLYWYQQILGQGPKLLIQFQNNGVVDDSQLPKDRFSAERLKGVDSTLKIQPAKLEDSAVYLCASSQPEAAGVLTFGAGSRLTVL.

This clone was recorded a few times. The gene calls are TRBV5-1 and TRBJ2-7; 9 bases map to TRBD1. Germline lookup yields CDR1 SGHRS and CDR2 YFSETQ. J gave up 8 bases and V 3 bases, and 9 bases lay outside the gene matches. The CDR3 runs 14 residues. Here the CDR3 reads CASSSGTGNPQQYF. In nucleotides, the CDR3 is TGCGCCAGCAGCTCCGGGACAGGGAATCCCCAGCAGTACTTC.

The chain uses TRBV12-5 and TRBJ2-2, with D perhaps TRBD1 (6 bases). This CDR3 is 19 amino acids long. In germline, CDR1 is LGHNT, CDR2 FRNRAP. The V gene lost 6 bases and the J gene lost 3 bases, with 26 bases spanning the gap. CDR3 nucleotide sequence: TGTGCTAGTGGCCCCCCCACCGGGACAAAACCAACCGACACCGGGGAGCTGTTTTTT. Translated, it gives CASGPPTGTKPTDTGELFF.

This chain joins TRBV6-2 or TRBV6-3 and TRBJ1-6; 7 nucleotides match TRBD1. The CDR3 has 15 residues. Germline CDR1 MNHEY, CDR2 SVGEGT. J lost 10 bases, V lost 6 bases, and 12 bases had no gene match. CDR3 in DNA: TGTGCCAGCAGCCGATTATCCGGGACAGAATCACCCCTCCACTTT. This encodes CASSRLSGTESPLHF.

The chain employs TRBV7-3 and TRBJ2-1; 8 positions agree with TRBD2. This CDR3 has 15 amino acids. In germline, CDR1 is SGHTA, CDR2 FQGTGA. V dropped 5 bases and J dropped 9; count of bases not matched to a gene: 12. CDR3 bases: TGTGCCAGCAGCCCGGTCAACGGGGGGGCCCGTGAGCAGTTCTTC. This translates into CASSPVNGGAREQFF.

The genes are TRBV9 and TRBJ2-5, with 13 bases aligning to TRBD2. The junction had 13 bases not matched to a gene; V was cut back by 6 bases and J by 5 bases. The germline gives CDR1 SGDLS, CDR2 YYNGEE. CDR3 size: 17 residues. DNA for the CDR3: TGTGCCAGCACCCAGACTAGCGGGGGGAGGGGCTGGGAGACCCAGTACTTC. Its translation: CASTQTSGGRGWETQYF.

J is TRBJ2-2 and V is TRBV10-3; 7 bases line up with TRBD2. CDR1 ENHRY and CDR2 SYGVKD come from the germline V gene. The CDR3 has 15 amino acids. After removal of 3 bases from V and 4 bases from J, the junction contained 5 bases not matched to a gene. The CDR3 DNA reads as TGTGCCATCAGTGACAGTGGGAGGGGCACCGGGGAGCTGTTTTTT. Protein: CAISDSGRGTGELFF.

This clone was detected only a few times. The chain employs TRBV5-1 and TRBJ1-1; 9 nucleotides agree with TRBD1. V was pared by 0 bases and J by 0 bases, with 3 bases of the junction left unmatched. CDR3 length: 16 amino acids. From germline, CDR1 is SGHRS and CDR2 YFSETQ. CDR3 loop: CASSLEGDRVNTEAFF. As DNA, the CDR3 is TGCGCCAGCAGCTTGGAGGGGGACAGGGTGAACACTGAAGCTTTCTTT.

V and J are TRBV5-4 and TRBJ2-1; 9 nucleotides match TRBD2. The CDR3 extends over 16 amino acids. CDR1 is SGHNT, CDR2 YYREEE, per germline (reference sequence). V dropped 4 bases and J dropped 6; count of bases not matched to a gene: 11. The CDR3 DNA is TGTGCCAGCAGCCGTAGCGGGAGCGGTAACACCAATGAGCAGTTCTTC. This gives the protein CASSRSGSGNTNEQFF.

A few counts support this clone. The chain couples TRBV30 to TRBJ1-6; D is perhaps TRBD1 (6 bases). This CDR3 has 13 residues. Trimming pared 3 bases from V and 7 bases from J, leaving 10 bases between. Germline loops: CDR1 GTSNPN, CDR2 SVGIG (reference sequence). Here the CDR3 DNA reads TGTGCCTGGAGGGACAGACAAAATTCACCCCTCCACTTT. The encoded protein is CAWRDRQNSPLHF.

The rearrangement joins TRBV5-6 to TRBJ1-6; maybe TRBD1 (6 bases). V lost 4 bases and J 7 bases, leaving 21 bases between the germline ends. This CDR3 has 17 amino acids. Germline V CDR1 and CDR2: SGHDT, YYEEEE. Here the CDR3 DNA reads TGTGCCAGCAGCCTAATTGTCTATGGACAGACGAATTCACCCCTCCACTTT. Protein product: CASSLIVYGQTNSPLHF.

This chain links TRBV13 with TRBJ1-5, with D possibly being TRBD1 (5 bases). Deletions cut 0 bases from V and 5 bases from J, with 11 bases between. The CDR3 runs to 15 residues. The germline gives CDR1 PRHDT, CDR2 FYEKMQ (reference sequence). CDR3 protein: CASSLGGGDDQPQHF. Written as DNA, the CDR3 is TGTGCCAGCAGCTTAGGGGGAGGGGATGATCAGCCCCAGCATTTT.

This clone was seen just once. The V gene is TRBV3-1 (or the pseudogene TRBV3-2), the J gene TRBJ2-1; tentative D call: TRBD1 (8 bases). Germline CDR1 reads LGHDT; CDR2 reads YNNKEL (reference sequence). V lost 4 bases, J lost 7 bases, and 20 bases lay in between. The CDR3 length is 16 residues. In nucleotides, the CDR3 is TGTGCCAGCAGCCCCGGGGGGCCAGGGGGCAAGAATGAGCAGTTCTTC. It encodes CASSPGGPGGKNEQFF.

The gene calls are TRBV7-9 and TRBJ2-3; maybe TRBD2 (5 bases). The germline gives CDR1 SEHNR, CDR2 FQNEAQ (reference sequence). The CDR3 totals 13 residues. Trimming removed 5 bases at V and 4 bases at J, with 10 bases between. CDR3 loop: CASSLIGADTQYF. The CDR3 nucleotides are TGTGCCAGCAGCCTTATCGGGGCAGATACGCAGTATTTT.

This chain uses TRBV6-2 or TRBV6-3 with TRBJ1-1, with TRBD1 matching over 8 bases. The CDR3 sequence is 15 residues long. Looked up from germline, CDR1 is MNHEY and CDR2 is SVGEGT. V shed 2 bases and J 7 bases; nucleotides not matched to a gene: 9. This CDR3 reads CASSYALGTGNEAFF. CDR3 nucleotides: TGTGCCAGCAGTTACGCCCTAGGGACAGGTAATGAAGCTTTCTTT.

V is TRBV30 and J is TRBJ1-2; tentatively, D is TRBD1 (6 bases). Germline-derived CDR1 and CDR2 are GTSNPN and SVGIG (reference sequence). This CDR3 region has 13 residues. Trimming pared 3 bases from V and 0 bases from J, leaving 8 bases between. In DNA form, the CDR3 reads TGTGCCTGGAGCCGGGACACTAACTATGGCTACACCTTC. Protein sequence: CAWSRDTNYGYTF.

The V and J genes are TRBV10-1 and TRBJ2-7, with a possible D match to TRBD1 (5 bases). Germline V lookup: CDR1 WNHNN, CDR2 SYGVQD (reference sequence). The CDR3 sequence is 13 residues long. The germline V and J ends were trimmed by 2 bases and 7 bases, with 12 bases remaining between them. CDR3 loop: CASSENGASEQYF. In DNA form, the CDR3 reads TGCGCCAGCAGTGAGAATGGGGCATCTGAGCAGTACTTC.

The chain recombines TRBV6-5 with TRBJ2-3, with a tentative D call TRBD2 (5 bases). The CDR3 totals 15 residues. V was shortened by 2 bases and J by 0 bases, with 9 bases between the two germline ends. The V gene's germline CDR1 is MNHEY and CDR2 SVGAGI. The CDR3 bases are TGTGCCAGCAGTTACGGGCGGGCCAGCACAGATACGCAGTATTTT. It yields the protein CASSYGRASTDTQYF.

This rearrangement joins TRBV19 to TRBJ2-2; D might be TRBD2 (5 bases). Germline V lookup: CDR1 LNHDA, CDR2 SQIVND (reference sequence). CDR3 size: 13 residues. Trimming took off 5 bases at V and 7 bases at J, with 11 bases between the two ends. The CDR3 DNA follows: TGTGCCAGTAGTCAATACCGGGGCGGGGAGCTGTTTTTT. Translating it yields CASSQYRGGELFF.

CDR3 protein: CASSPLPGQGLGNEKLFF. The DNA for the CDR3 is TGTGCCAGCAGCCCCTTACCGGGACAGGGTTTGGGTAATGAAAAACTGTTTTTT. The chain joins TRBV3-1 (or the pseudogene TRBV3-2) to TRBJ1-4, with 9 bases aligning to TRBD1. The CDR3 loop spans 18 amino acids. The V and J ends lost 4 bases and 4 bases, in that order; junction bases with no gene match: 13. CDR1 is LGHDT, CDR2 YNNKEL, per germline (reference sequence).

The J gene is TRBJ2-5, the V gene TRBV18; 9 bases are a match to TRBD1. J lost 1 base, V lost 3 bases, and 6 bases had no gene match. Germline V gives CDR1 KGHSH, CDR2 LQKENI. The CDR3 has 16 residues. CDR3 amino acids: CASSPLGQGSQETQYF. CDR3 sequence (DNA): TGTGCCAGCTCACCCCTGGGACAGGGATCCCAAGAGACCCAGTACTTC.